The 10 T cell receptor beta chains below come from one sample, sequenced in a study of cytomegalovirus exposure and HLA in healthy donors. The protocol was immunoSEQ multiplex PCR, while the TCRdb copy is restricted to in-frame clones and leaves out a portion. The table shows under 200,000 clones, with more than 80% occurring only once. Material for sequencing was PBMCs. The source of these receptors is a woman under 30 in good health and CMV-seropositive.

This clone was seen once. The CDR3 nucleotides are TGTGCCAGCAGCCAAGGGGGGGGCATGAATGAGCAGTTCTTC. It translates to CASSQGGGMNEQFF. The chain joins TRBV4-2 to TRBJ2-1; maybe TRBD2 (7 bases). V lost 1 base and J 7 bases, leaving 11 bases between the germline ends. Germline loops: CDR1 LGHNA, CDR2 YNFKEQ. The CDR3 is 14 amino acids.

The chain couples TRBV5-1 to TRBJ2-7; 12 positions agree with TRBD1. In germline, CDR1 is SGHRS, CDR2 YFSETQ. CDR3 length: 14 amino acids. The V segment lost 4 bases and the J segment 5 bases; nucleotides outside the gene matches: 4. Here the CDR3 DNA reads TGCGCCAGCAGCCGGGACAGGGGGCTGGACGAGCAGTACTTC. Its translation is CASSRDRGLDEQYF.

V is TRBV7-2 and J is TRBJ2-7; 7 bases are a match to TRBD2. The trim removed 2 bases at V and 3 bases at J, leaving 1 base unmatched. The CDR3 length is 13 residues. CDR1 and CDR2 (germline): SGHTA, FQGNSA. As DNA, the CDR3 is TGTGCCAGCAGCTTAAGCGGGGACTACGAGCAGTACTTC. It is translated as CASSLSGDYEQYF.

The chain combines TRBV7-8 with TRBJ2-1, with 9 bases lining up with TRBD2. J gave up 8 bases and V 5 bases, and 10 bases lay outside the gene matches. CDR1 and CDR2 from the germline V gene are SGHVS and FQNEAQ. CDR3 length: 15 residues. DNA of the CDR3: TGTGCCAGCAGCCTCCTTCCAGCGGGAGGAGATGAGCAGTTCTTC. Amino acid sequence: CASSLLPAGGDEQFF.

The chain couples TRBV9 to TRBJ2-2, with 11 bases lining up with TRBD2. This CDR3 has 16 residues. J lost 6 bases, V lost 2 bases, and 6 bases had no gene match. The germline CDR1 and CDR2 sequences are SGDLS and YYNGEE. The DNA for the CDR3 is TGTGCCAGCAGCGTCACTAGCGGGAGAGTGGCCGGGGAGCTGTTTTTT. Residues: CASSVTSGRVAGELFF. The complete variable domain, with remaining parts taken from reference TRBV9 and TRBJ2-2, reads DSGVTQTPKHLITATGQRVTLRCSPRSGDLSVYWYQQSLDQGLQFLIQYYNGEERAKGNILERFSAQQFPDLHSELNLSSLELGDSALYFCASSVTSGRVAGELFFGEGSRLTVL.

This rearrangement joins TRBV19 to TRBJ1-1, with D uncertain. The V gene's germline CDR1 is LNHDA and CDR2 SQIVND (reference sequence). Trimming shortened V by 5 bases and J by 1 base, and 8 bases separated the two germline ends. This CDR3 contains 13 residues. Here the CDR3 reads CASSALRNTEAFF. The CDR3 coding sequence is TGTGCCAGTAGTGCGCTACGGAACACTGAAGCTTTCTTT.

The rearrangement uses TRBV10-3 and TRBJ2-3; 9 bases are shared with TRBD2. Germline CDR1 reads ENHRY; CDR2 reads SYGVKD. Trimming took 6 bases from V and 1 from J; bases not matched to a gene: 8. The CDR3 consists of 16 residues. CDR3 nucleotide sequence: TGTGCCATCAGCCACCGCGGGGGGGATGGCACAGATACGCAGTATTTT. It yields the protein CAISHRGGDGTDTQYF.

This sequence joins TRBV11-2 and TRBJ2-5; 11 nucleotides match TRBD2. The V gene's germline CDR1 is SGHAT and CDR2 FQNNGV. The ends lost 3 bases at V and 2 bases at J; junction bases unmatched: 5. The CDR3 runs 16 residues. The DNA for the CDR3 is TGTGCCAGCAGCTTCGACTTAGCGGGGGGGCAAGAGACCCAGTACTTC. As protein: CASSFDLAGGQETQYF.

V and J are TRBV2 and TRBJ2-2; D remains ambiguous. CDR3 length: 12 amino acids. Germline CDR1 is SNHLY and CDR2 is FYNNEI. V lost 11 bases and J 4 bases, leaving 11 bases between the germline ends. The CDR3 DNA follows: TGTGCCCAAACGGTTCCCACCGGGGAGCTGTTTTTT. It specifies CAQTVPTGELFF.

The CDR3 is CASSLEGVSDSPLHF. In DNA, the CDR3 is TGTGCCAGCAGCTTGGAAGGGGTTTCTGATTCACCCCTCCACTTT. This rearrangement joins TRBV7-2 to TRBJ1-6, with TRBD1 as a possible D gene (5 bases). CDR3 length: 15 residues. Germline assignment: CDR1 SGHTA and CDR2 FQGNSA. V was trimmed by 3 bases and J by 8 bases, leaving 14 bases between them.